These 18 T cell receptor beta chains were sequenced from one sample in a study of beta chain features in type 1 diabetes. General observations from the study: Shortening that was moderate but significant affected the TCRB CDR3s of Type 1 diabetes patients in all four CD4+ subsets.

Which antigens these TCRs recognize remains unknown. Isolated RNA was reverse transcribed in full, so expressed TCRB transcripts were sequenced. Produced via immunoSEQ multiplex PCR; TCRdb's table is partial and in-frame only. The sample has fewer than 30,000 clones; approximately 55% are singletons. Sequenced material: Tregs from blood. These receptors came from a woman under 30 with type 1 diabetes.

J is TRBJ2-1 and V is TRBV19; the match to TRBD2 covers 12 bases. Germline trimming cut 1 base from V and 4 bases from J; bases unmatched to any gene: 2. Germline CDR1 LNHDA, CDR2 SQIVND (reference sequence). This CDR3 is built from 16 residues. This chain's CDR3 is CASSIGGLAGYNEQFF. The CDR3 DNA reads TGTGCCAGTAGTATAGGGGGACTAGCGGGTTACAATGAGCAGTTCTTC.

V gene TRBV5-1 combines with J gene TRBJ2-3; a weak D match, TRBD1 (5 bases). Deletions cut 4 bases from V and 3 bases from J, with 12 bases between. CDR3 size: 14 residues. CDR1 and CDR2 from the germline V gene are SGHRS and YFSETQ. The CDR3 region is CASSPGWATDTQYF. The CDR3 region has the DNA TGCGCCAGCAGCCCAGGGTGGGCGACAGATACGCAGTATTTT.

The chain has TRBV19 and TRBJ2-7, with 9 bases fitting TRBD1. Germline-derived CDR1 and CDR2 are LNHDA and SQIVND (reference sequence). J was trimmed by 0 bases and V by 4 bases; bases with no gene match: 7. CDR3 length: 16 amino acids. CDR3 loop: CASSRGQGTSSYEQYF. The CDR3 region has the DNA TGTGCCAGTAGTAGAGGACAGGGGACCAGCTCCTACGAGCAGTACTTC.

The chain carries TRBV7-8 and TRBJ2-5; D perhaps matches TRBD1 (6 bases). The end of the DNA aligns better with TRBJ2-7, so the J call may be wrong. Germline V CDR1 and CDR2: SGHVS, FQNEAQ. The CDR3 sequence is 14 residues long. CDR3 nucleotides: TGTGCCAGCAGCTTAGGTTCCCAGGGGTACGAGCAGTACTTC. This gives the protein CASSLGSQGYEQYF.

In this sample, this clone turned up a few times. The chain combines TRBV21-1 with TRBJ2-1; TRBD2, the table's D call, was not compared with the DNA. TRBV21-1 is a known pseudogene. The CDR3 runs 13 residues. In DNA, the CDR3 is TGTGCCAGCAGCAAAGGTTGCGCGGATGAGCAGTTCTTC. It is translated as CASSKGCADEQFF.

This rearrangement joins TRBV5-1 to TRBJ2-3; 8 bases agree with TRBD1. V shed 4 bases and J 5 bases; nucleotides not matched to a gene: 6. CDR1 and CDR2 from the germline V gene are SGHRS and YFSETQ. The CDR3 contains 14 residues. Written as DNA, the CDR3 is TGCGCCAGCAGCCTGGCAGGGGGCGGAGATACGCAGTATTTT. It codes for CASSLAGGGDTQYF.

This clone has just one count. V usage is TRBV5-5 and J usage is TRBJ2-5; D unresolved. Germline V gives CDR1 SGHKS, CDR2 YYEKEE (reference sequence). This CDR3 is built from 13 residues. Trimming pared 0 bases from V and 5 bases from J, leaving 8 bases between. This CDR3 reads CASSLVAAETQYF. The CDR3 coding sequence is TGTGCCAGCAGCTTGGTAGCTGCGGAGACCCAGTACTTC.

The gene calls are TRBV16 and TRBJ1-2, with D unresolved. CDR1 and CDR2 (germline): KGHSY, FQNENV. This CDR3 is 14 amino acids long. V was shortened by 2 bases and J by 8 bases, with 15 bases between the two germline ends. As DNA, the CDR3 is TGTGCCAGCAGCCAAGTTGGAGATGGCAGCGGCTACACCTTC. This gives the protein CASSQVGDGSGYTF.

This chain joins TRBV20-1 and TRBJ2-3, with D possibly being TRBD2 (5 bases). With 5 bases removed from V and 6 bases from J, the gap between germline ends came to 9 bases. The CDR3 is made up of 11 amino acids. CDR1 DFQATT and CDR2 SNEGSKA come from the germline V gene (reference sequence). Written as DNA, the CDR3 is TGCAGTGCTCCACGAGGGGATACGCAGTATTTT. Amino acid sequence: CSAPRGDTQYF.

This clone was seen a few times. The chain recombines TRBV29-1 with TRBJ2-3; D is uncertain. Between the trimmed V and J ends, which lost 4 bases and 3 bases, there was a span of 14 bases. The CDR3 spans 14 residues. Germline V gene sequence: CDR1 SQVTM, CDR2 ANQGSEA. This CDR3 reads CSVGVAALTDTQYF. CDR3 bases: TGCAGCGTTGGTGTGGCGGCACTAACAGATACGCAGTATTTT.

J is TRBJ2-1 and V is TRBV5-1; 8 positions agree with TRBD2. The germline gives CDR1 SGHRS, CDR2 YFSETQ. The CDR3 covers 21 residues. With 4 bases clipped from V and 3 bases from J, the junction kept 24 bases outside the gene matches. The CDR3 here is CASSPRMPGRELADIYNEQFF. The CDR3 DNA reads as TGCGCCAGCAGCCCACGAATGCCGGGACGAGAACTAGCGGATATCTACAATGAGCAGTTCTTC.

The chain carries TRBV11-3 and TRBJ1-3; D perhaps matches TRBD1 (5 bases). Germline CDR1 reads SGHNT; CDR2 reads YENEEA. CDR3 length: 14 residues. V lost 3 bases, J lost 2 bases, and 8 bases lay in between. CDR3 bases: TGTGCCAGCAGCTTCGGGGGTGCTGGAAACACCATATATTTT. Its translation: CASSFGGAGNTIYF. The variable domain in full, completed from reference TRBV11-3 and TRBJ1-3, reads EAGVVQSPRYKIIEKKQPVAFWCNPISGHNTLYWYLQNLGQGPELLIRYENEEAVDDSQLPKDRFSAERLKGVDSTLKIQPAELGDSAVYLCASSFGGAGNTIYFGEGSWLTVV.

The chain links TRBV11-2 to TRBJ2-7, with 11 nucleotides matching TRBD2. V shed 5 bases and J 0 bases; nucleotides not matched to a gene: 3. The CDR3 contains 15 residues. CDR1 and CDR2 from the germline V gene are SGHAT and FQNNGV. CDR3 region: CASSLAGGLSYEQYV. The CDR3 nucleotides read TGTGCCAGCAGCCTAGCGGGAGGTCTCTCCTACGAGCAGTACGTC.

This clone was seen more than once but under ten times. This chain joins TRBV10-2 and TRBJ2-1, with TRBD2 matching over 10 bases. Per germline, CDR1 WSHSY and CDR2 SAAADI. The CDR3 has 14 residues. The trim removed 4 bases at V and 7 bases at J, leaving 4 bases unmatched. This CDR3 is CASSALAGANEQFF. As DNA, the CDR3 is TGCGCCAGCAGTGCTCTAGCGGGAGCAAATGAGCAGTTCTTC.

V usage is TRBV6-5 and J usage is TRBJ1-2; TRBD1 is a possible D gene (6 bases). CDR3 length: 13 amino acids. Trimming removed 1 base from V and 7 bases from J, with 10 bases in between. The germline V gene encodes CDR1 MNHEY and CDR2 SVGAGI. The CDR3 bases are TGTGCCAGCAGTTACTTACAGGGTGGTGGCTACACCTTC. Protein sequence: CASSYLQGGGYTF.

This clone has a handful of counts. The chain uses TRBV4-2 and TRBJ2-7; 9 bases agree with TRBD1. V lost 4 bases, J lost 7 bases, and 8 bases stayed unmatched. CDR3 size: 14 residues. CDR1 is LGHNA and CDR2 is YNFKEQ in the germline V gene. The CDR3 nucleotides are TGTGCCAGCAGCCTCCCGGGACAGGGTGGAGAGCAGTACTTC. This codes for CASSLPGQGGEQYF.

This clone was seen more than once but under ten times. The V gene is TRBV6-1, the J gene TRBJ2-1; 14 bases are shared with TRBD2. The CDR3 totals 14 residues. Germline V gene sequence: CDR1 MNHNS, CDR2 SASEGT. The junction had 6 bases not matched to a gene; V was cut back by 8 bases and J by 9 bases. The CDR3 spells CASSGLAGAGEQFF. The CDR3 DNA sequence: TGTGCCAGCTCGGGACTAGCGGGAGCGGGTGAGCAGTTCTTC.

The chain couples TRBV7-3 to TRBJ2-2, with D possibly being TRBD2 (6 bases). From germline, CDR1 is SGHTA and CDR2 FQGTGA. The CDR3 is 15 amino acids. The V gene lost 5 bases and the J gene lost 6 bases, with 16 bases spanning the gap. The CDR3 coding sequence is TGTGCCAGCAGCCCTGCTCATACGGGGGCCGGGGAGCTGTTTTTT. Protein product: CASSPAHTGAGELFF.